Each of the 10 T cell receptor beta chains below was sequenced from the same sample in a study of healthy donors' naive CD4 and CD8 T cells (dated by TCRdb to 2013 to 2016). Sequencing used a 454 GS FLX Titanium. A previously published linear amplification protocol was used to build the TCR libraries, starting from about 0.55 ug of total RNA. The raw public data were reprocessed by TCRdb itself: fastp quality trimming at Q25, MiXCR clonotype calling, in-frame beta chains only. Each record represents a unique CDR3 protein, reported with the most common genes and DNA among its rows. This sample comprises 150,000 to 200,000 distinct CDR3 sequences, 65% to 75% of them detected only once. The ten largest clones represent more than 2% of the sample. The sequencing input was naive CD4+ and CD8+ T cells sorted from blood, pooled from several donors. In light of the paper, this sample's cell subset or site label describes: FACS-sorted naive CD4+ (CD45RO-CD45RA+) and naive CD8+ (CD45RA+CD27bright) T cells. The receptors derive from a pool of human donors in good health; the sample pools cells from several healthy donors.

The J gene is TRBJ2-1, the V gene TRBV27, with D possibly being TRBD2 (6 bases). CDR1 MNHEY and CDR2 SMNVEV come from the germline V gene (reference sequence). V dropped 3 bases and J dropped 6 bases, with 12 bases sitting between them. The CDR3 has 14 amino acids. CDR3 DNA: TGTGCCAGCAGTTTGGGACTCACGGTCAATGAGCAGTTCTTC. Protein: CASSLGLTVNEQFF.

The chain recombines TRBV27 with TRBJ2-3, with D perhaps TRBD1 (5 bases). This CDR3 contains 14 residues. The germline gives CDR1 MNHEY, CDR2 SMNVEV (reference sequence). Trimming cost V 0 bases and J 2 bases, with 6 bases left between them. CDR3 amino acids: CASSLSRDTDTQYF. Written as DNA, the CDR3 is TGTGCCAGCAGTTTATCCAGGGACACAGATACGCAGTATTTT.

This clonotype was seen more than once but under ten times. The chain links TRBV29-1 to TRBJ1-5, with TRBD1 identical over 8 bases. Germline-derived CDR1 and CDR2 are SQVTM and ANQGSEA. J gave up 10 bases and V 6 bases, and 14 bases lay outside the gene matches. The CDR3 sequence is 14 residues long. For the CDR3, the DNA is TGCAGCGTAAAGGGACAGGCCCGGACTGAACCCCAGCATTTT. Its protein product is CSVKGQARTEPQHF.

This clonotype was seen a single time. The CDR3: CSATEGAHVNEQFF. For the CDR3, the DNA is TGCAGTGCTACAGAAGGGGCCCACGTGAATGAGCAGTTCTTC. This chain links TRBV20-1 with TRBJ2-1, with TRBD1 as a possible D gene (5 bases). The CDR3 runs 14 residues. The V and J ends lost 4 bases and 7 bases respectively, with 17 bases between them. The germline V gene has CDR1 DFQATT and CDR2 SNEGSKA (reference sequence).

This chain uses TRBV7-8 with TRBJ2-1; 10 bases are a match to TRBD2. The trim removed 5 bases at V and 12 bases at J, leaving 7 bases unmatched. The CDR3 runs 13 residues. Germline CDR1 is SGHVS and CDR2 is FQNEAQ. For the CDR3, the DNA is TGTGCCAGCAGCACCACACTAGCGGGGCCGCAGTTCTTC. This gives the protein CASSTTLAGPQFF. The entire variable domain, with the rest obtained from reference TRBV7-8 and TRBJ2-1, is as follows: GAGVSQSPRYKVAKRGQDVALRCDPISGHVSLFWYQQALGQGPEFLTYFQNEAQLDKSGLPSDRFFAERPEGSVSTLKIQRTQQEDSAVYLCASSTTLAGPQFFGPGTRLTVL.

This clonotype has just one count. This sequence joins TRBV19 and TRBJ1-5, with D possibly being TRBD1 (6 bases). The CDR3 loop spans 13 amino acids. Trimming pared 6 bases from V and 4 bases from J, leaving 10 bases between. CDR1 and CDR2 (germline): LNHDA, SQIVND (reference sequence). The CDR3 is CASRDRRNQPQHF. For the CDR3, the DNA is TGTGCCAGTAGGGACAGAAGAAATCAGCCCCAGCATTTT.

This chain links TRBV27 with TRBJ1-2, with TRBD1 matching over 10 bases. V trimming: 5 bases; J trimming: 6 bases; junction bases outside the gene matches: 6. The CDR3 is made up of 14 amino acids. In germline, CDR1 is MNHEY, CDR2 SMNVEV (reference sequence). The CDR3 region is CASSPRQGAHGYTF. CDR3 coding DNA: TGTGCCAGCAGTCCTCGACAGGGGGCCCATGGCTACACCTTC.

The chain combines TRBV20-1 with TRBJ2-2; 7 positions agree with TRBD1. CDR1 DFQATT and CDR2 SNEGSKA come from the germline V gene (reference sequence). The CDR3 length is 16 residues. V lost 3 bases, J lost 1 base, and 8 bases stayed unmatched. The CDR3 spells CSASLSGTVNTGELFF. For the CDR3, the DNA is TGCAGTGCTAGCCTATCCGGGACAGTGAACACCGGGGAGCTGTTTTTT.

V and J are TRBV29-1 and TRBJ1-6; D possibly corresponds to TRBD1 (6 bases). Germline CDR1 SQVTM, CDR2 ANQGSEA. The CDR3 contains 14 residues. V lost 4 bases, J lost 10 bases, and 17 bases lay in between. The CDR3 coding sequence is TGCAGCGTTGCTGTCGGACAGAGAGGCTCACCCCTCCACTTT. It codes for CSVAVGQRGSPLHF.

The chain employs TRBV29-1 and TRBJ2-3, with 10 bases that match TRBD1. V lost 6 bases, J lost 4 bases, and 7 bases stayed unmatched. CDR3 length: 14 residues. Germline CDR1 reads SQVTM; CDR2 reads ANQGSEA. CDR3 amino acids: CSVGGTGVADTQYF. The DNA for the CDR3 is TGCAGCGTGGGTGGGACAGGGGTAGCAGATACGCAGTATTTT.